This TCR beta chain was captured by sequencing in a study of identical twins. This clonotype came up a few times. There are 15 residues in the CDR3. Germline assignment: CDR1 SGHRS and CDR2 YFSETQ. The germline V and J ends were trimmed by 3 bases and 0 bases, with 7 bases remaining between them. TCRdb independently ran MiXCR on the 5' RACE reads; one entry per CDR3 protein. The data contain hundreds of thousands of distinct CDR3 sequences, 20% to 25% of them singletons. These same data were also listed under a study on T cells expressing NK-cell markers.

The chain employs TRBV5-1 and TRBJ2-6, with unresolved D. What was sequenced was CD4+ T cells sorted from blood. The clonotype was recovered from a woman aged 18-35 years in good health. Here the CDR3 reads CASSSRISGANVLTF. The CDR3 coding sequence is TGCGCCAGCAGCTCTCGGATCTCTGGGGCCAACGTCCTGACTTTC.